The 10 T cell receptor beta chains in this list originate from one sample, sequenced in a study of control samples from healthy donors and cancer patients. Sequencing used immunoSEQ multiplex PCR; TCRdb keeps in-frame clones, though not all of them. The table has some 87,000 clones, around 84% seen once; the top ten hold around 10%. Sequenced material: PBMCs. These receptors were collected from a man aged 55 to 70 with head and neck cancer.

V and J are TRBV28 and TRBJ1-6; D not certain. The CDR3 extends over 16 amino acids. Germline V lookup: CDR1 MDHEN, CDR2 SYDVKM. V lost 6 bases, J lost 8 bases, and 20 bases lay in between. The CDR3 spells CASSSLLLRSYSPLHF. The DNA for the CDR3 is TGTGCCAGCAGCAGTTTGTTATTAAGGTCCTATTCACCCCTCCACTTT.

The genes are TRBV11-3 and TRBJ2-2; D not certain. CDR3 length equals 16 residues. V was trimmed by 0 bases and J by 3 bases, leaving 11 bases between them. The V gene's germline CDR1 is SGHNT and CDR2 YENEEA. The CDR3 DNA follows: TGTGCCAGCAGCTTAGACGCGCCCCGAGACACCGGGGAGCTGTTTTTT. It encodes CASSLDAPRDTGELFF.

This clone occurred once. The chain employs TRBV13 and TRBJ2-7; 7 bases map to TRBD1. This CDR3 contains 13 residues. With 8 bases clipped from V and 1 base from J, the junction kept 5 bases outside the gene matches. Looked up from germline, CDR1 is PRHDT and CDR2 is FYEKMQ (reference sequence). DNA of the CDR3: TGTGCCAGCGCCGGGACAGCTTCCTACGAGCAGTACTTC. It specifies CASAGTASYEQYF.

The chain joins TRBV14 to TRBJ2-7; possible D gene TRBD1, 5 bases. This CDR3 region has 13 residues. Germline values: CDR1 SGHDN, CDR2 FVKESK. Trimming took off 4 bases at V and 3 bases at J, with 10 bases between the two ends. The CDR3 DNA is TGTGCCAGCAGCCCTTACACAGGCTACGAGCAGTACTTC. It specifies CASSPYTGYEQYF.

The gene calls are TRBV7-9 and TRBJ1-1; 7 positions agree with TRBD1. Trimming at V came to 9 bases and at J to 1 base, leaving 2 bases not matched to a gene. The CDR3 has 12 residues. In germline, CDR1 is SEHNR, CDR2 FQNEAQ (reference sequence). CDR3 nucleotides: TGTGCCAGTAGGACAGGGAACACTGAAGCTTTCTTT. Its protein product is CASRTGNTEAFF.

The V call is TRBV6-5, the J call TRBJ1-5; D unclear. Germline values: CDR1 MNHEY, CDR2 SVGAGI. Between the trimmed V and J ends, which lost 0 bases and 4 bases, there was a span of 10 bases. The CDR3 spans 15 residues. The CDR3 loop reads CASSYSMEENQPQHF. Written as DNA, the CDR3 is TGTGCCAGCAGTTACTCGATGGAGGAGAATCAGCCCCAGCATTTT.

J is TRBJ2-5 and V is TRBV6-6; the D is unclear. V lost 0 bases to trimming and J lost 2 bases, with 7 bases between them. This CDR3 is built from 14 residues. Germline CDR1 MNHNY, CDR2 SVGAGI (reference sequence). The CDR3 DNA reads as TGTGCCAGCAGTTACTCGTCGGTACAAGAGACCCAGTACTTC. Amino acids: CASSYSSVQETQYF.

In this sample, this clone turned up a few times. The sample holds other DNA sequences that translate to the same CDR3. The V call is TRBV27, the J call TRBJ2-2; the D gene is possibly TRBD1 (7 bases). CDR1 is MNHEY and CDR2 is SMNVEV in the germline V gene (reference sequence). V gave up 5 bases and J gave up 3 bases, with 16 bases separating them. This CDR3 spans 16 amino acids. In nucleotides, the CDR3 is TGTGCCAGCAGTCCTTTTGGGGGGACAGACACCGGGGAGCTGTTTTTT. Amino acid sequence: CASSPFGGTDTGELFF.

The rearrangement uses TRBV6-5 and TRBJ2-2; 7 nucleotides align to TRBD1. V gave up 5 bases and J gave up 5 bases; unmatched junction bases: 8. This CDR3 comprises 15 residues. CDR1 and CDR2 (germline): MNHEY, SVGAGI. The CDR3 is CASSTPGGVTGELFF. CDR3 nucleotides: TGTGCCAGCAGTACCCCAGGGGGAGTGACCGGGGAGCTGTTTTTT.

There are a few counts of this clone. V gene TRBV5-8 combines with J gene TRBJ2-7; TRBD2 matches at 7 bases. CDR3 length equals 15 residues. The trim removed 3 bases at V and 6 bases at J, leaving 12 bases unmatched. Germline V CDR1 and CDR2: SGHTS, YDEGEE. Here the CDR3 DNA reads TGTGCCAGCAGCTCGACTAGCAGACAACCCCGCGAGCAGTACTTC. Translated: CASSSTSRQPREQYF.